This is a list of T cell receptor beta chains from one sample in a study of a mutant IDH1 vaccine in newly diagnosed glioma. The antigens of these receptors remain unknown. The method was immunoSEQ multiplex PCR; TCRdb's version includes in-frame clones alone and lacks a portion of them. The profile shows about 50,000 clones, about 77% of them singletons. The sample was PBMCs, taken from a glioma patient whose treatment included an IDH1 peptide vaccine. The receptor source for this set is a man aged 50 to 60 with glioma. CDR3s include the opening cysteine and the closing phenylalanine or tryptophan. A D gene is named only where the DNA matches it firmly. Clone size is shown for a subset of rows, as once, few, many or a class of expanded clone.

d_call j_call clone_size v_call cdr3_aa cdr3_nt
TRBD2 TRBJ2-7 few TRBV19 CASSFGGGTYEQYF TGTGCCAGTAGTTTCGGGGGGGGGACCTACGAGCAGTACTTC
TRBD1 TRBJ1-4 NA TRBV4-2 CASSQSRAQGARKLFF TGTGCCAGCAGCCAATCTCGAGCACAGGGGGCTCGAAAACTGTTTTTT
TRBD1 TRBJ1-1 NA TRBV19 CASSIGPSGQLMNTEAFF TGTGCCAGTAGTATTGGCCCTTCGGGACAGCTGATGAACACTGAAGCTTTCTTT
TRBD1 TRBJ1-5 NA TRBV5-1 CASSLEGGQGSNQPQHF TGCGCCAGCAGCTTGGAAGGGGGACAGGGCAGCAATCAGCCCCAGCATTTT
NA TRBJ1-3 NA TRBV10-3 CAIAGTLEGNTIYF TGTGCCATCGCGGGGACACTTGAGGGAAACACCATATATTTT
NA TRBJ1-2 few TRBV4-1 CASSQGVAFYGYTF TGCGCCAGCAGCCAAGGTGTCGCCTTCTATGGCTACACCTTC
NA TRBJ2-5 NA TRBV4-1 CASSQESRGYTQGTQYF TGCGCCAGCAGCCAAGAGTCCCGGGGATATACCCAAGGGACCCAGTACTTC
TRBD2 TRBJ2-1 NA TRBV6-1 CASSEALRGGDEQFF TGTGCCAGCAGTGAAGCGCTTCGGGGGGGAGATGAGCAGTTCTTC
TRBD1 TRBJ1-5 NA TRBV30 CAWTLRDRGNQPQHF TGTGCCTGGACTCTCAGGGACAGGGGAAATCAGCCCCAGCATTTT
NA TRBJ1-6 NA TRBV7-6 CASSLRTTSSYNSPLHF TGTGCCAGCAGCTTGCGGACAACGAGCTCCTATAATTCACCCCTCCACTTT
TRBD1 TRBJ1-2 NA TRBV28 CASSPDRGTGYTF TGTGCCAGCAGCCCGGACAGGGGTACTGGCTACACCTTC
NA TRBJ2-1 NA TRBV18 CASSPRSGNNEQFF TGTGCCAGCTCACCGAGGAGTGGAAACAATGAGCAGTTCTTC
NA TRBJ1-1 NA TRBV5-6 CASRATVNTEAFF TGTGCCAGCAGGGCGACAGTGAACACTGAAGCTTTCTTT
NA TRBJ1-1 NA TRBV30 CAWSIRSNTEAFF TGTGCCTGGAGTATCCGTTCGAACACTGAAGCTTTCTTT
TRBD1 TRBJ1-2 NA TRBV5-1 CASSSPGQGNYGYTF TGCGCCAGCAGCAGTCCGGGACAGGGGAACTATGGCTACACCTTC
NA TRBJ1-1 NA TRBV9 CASSPGVVNTEAFF TGTGCCAGCAGCCCGGGGGTAGTGAACACTGAAGCTTTCTTT
NA TRBJ2-7 NA TRBV9 CASSVGPLEGRRSGDEQYF TGTGCCAGCAGCGTAGGACCCCTCGAAGGCAGACGCTCCGGGGACGAGCAGTACTTC
TRBD1 TRBJ2-5 NA TRBV5-5 CASSLDRGRGETQYF TGTGCCAGCAGCTTGGACAGGGGGCGCGGAGAGACCCAGTACTTC
NA TRBJ1-2 NA TRBV7-9 CASSLTEGPYGYTF TGTGCCAGCAGCTTAACCGAGGGACCCTATGGCTACACCTTC
NA TRBJ1-4 NA TRBV29-1 CSVSGTAGELFF TGCAGCGTATCCGGGACCGCTGGGGAACTGTTTTTT
TRBD1 TRBJ1-5 NA TRBV28 CASSSPGGRQPQHF TGTGCCAGCAGTTCCCCAGGGGGCAGGCAGCCCCAGCATTTT
NA TRBJ2-2 NA TRBV5-1 CASSRQDTGELFF TGCGCCAGCTCACGGCAGGACACCGGGGAGCTGTTTTTT
NA TRBJ1-4 NA TRBV7-2 CASSLVQGPNEKLFF TGTGCCAGCAGCTTAGTTCAGGGACCTAATGAAAAACTGTTTTTT